The present TCR beta chain was sequenced within a study of immune characterization of retroperitoneal liposarcoma. The J segment lost 6 bases and the V segment lost 8 bases, leaving 7 bases of the junction unmatched. This CDR3 is built from 13 residues. TCRdb analysed the PCR reads with MiXCR anew, one entry per CDR3 protein. The table includes roughly 8,400 distinct CDR3 sequences, 25% to 30% detected once. This clonotype is large in the sample. This rearrangement joins TRBV12-3 or TRBV12-4 to TRBJ2-4; 7 positions agree with TRBD2. Sequencing was done on a sample of blood. This clonotype was sampled from a male donor with retroperitoneal liposarcoma. DNA for the CDR3: TGTGCCAGCTTTTGGCGGGAGACAAACATTCAGTACTTC. As protein: CASFWRETNIQYF.